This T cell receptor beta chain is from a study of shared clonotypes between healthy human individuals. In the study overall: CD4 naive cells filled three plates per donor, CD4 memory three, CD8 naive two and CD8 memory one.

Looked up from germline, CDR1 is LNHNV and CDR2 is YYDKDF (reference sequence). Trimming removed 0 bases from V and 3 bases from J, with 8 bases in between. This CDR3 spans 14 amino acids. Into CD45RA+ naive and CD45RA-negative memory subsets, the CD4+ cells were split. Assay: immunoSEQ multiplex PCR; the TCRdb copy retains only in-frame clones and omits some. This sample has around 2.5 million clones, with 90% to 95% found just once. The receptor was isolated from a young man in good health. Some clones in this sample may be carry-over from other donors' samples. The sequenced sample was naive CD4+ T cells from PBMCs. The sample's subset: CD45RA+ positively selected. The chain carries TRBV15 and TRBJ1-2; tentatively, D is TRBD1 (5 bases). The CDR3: CATSREGLDYGYTF. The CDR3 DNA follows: TGTGCCACCAGCAGAGAGGGACTGGACTATGGCTACACCTTC.